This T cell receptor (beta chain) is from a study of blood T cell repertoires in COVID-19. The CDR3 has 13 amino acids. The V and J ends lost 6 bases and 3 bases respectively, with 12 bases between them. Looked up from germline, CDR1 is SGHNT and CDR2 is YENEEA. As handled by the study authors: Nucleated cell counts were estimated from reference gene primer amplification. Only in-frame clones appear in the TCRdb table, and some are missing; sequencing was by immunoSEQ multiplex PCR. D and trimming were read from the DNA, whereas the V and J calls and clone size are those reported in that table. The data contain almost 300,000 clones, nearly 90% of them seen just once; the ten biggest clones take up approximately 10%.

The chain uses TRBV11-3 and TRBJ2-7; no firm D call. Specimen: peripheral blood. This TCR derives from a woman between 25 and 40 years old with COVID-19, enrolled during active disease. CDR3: CASSRYSGYEQYF. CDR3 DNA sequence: TGTGCCAGCAGTCGGTACTCCGGCTACGAGCAGTACTTC.